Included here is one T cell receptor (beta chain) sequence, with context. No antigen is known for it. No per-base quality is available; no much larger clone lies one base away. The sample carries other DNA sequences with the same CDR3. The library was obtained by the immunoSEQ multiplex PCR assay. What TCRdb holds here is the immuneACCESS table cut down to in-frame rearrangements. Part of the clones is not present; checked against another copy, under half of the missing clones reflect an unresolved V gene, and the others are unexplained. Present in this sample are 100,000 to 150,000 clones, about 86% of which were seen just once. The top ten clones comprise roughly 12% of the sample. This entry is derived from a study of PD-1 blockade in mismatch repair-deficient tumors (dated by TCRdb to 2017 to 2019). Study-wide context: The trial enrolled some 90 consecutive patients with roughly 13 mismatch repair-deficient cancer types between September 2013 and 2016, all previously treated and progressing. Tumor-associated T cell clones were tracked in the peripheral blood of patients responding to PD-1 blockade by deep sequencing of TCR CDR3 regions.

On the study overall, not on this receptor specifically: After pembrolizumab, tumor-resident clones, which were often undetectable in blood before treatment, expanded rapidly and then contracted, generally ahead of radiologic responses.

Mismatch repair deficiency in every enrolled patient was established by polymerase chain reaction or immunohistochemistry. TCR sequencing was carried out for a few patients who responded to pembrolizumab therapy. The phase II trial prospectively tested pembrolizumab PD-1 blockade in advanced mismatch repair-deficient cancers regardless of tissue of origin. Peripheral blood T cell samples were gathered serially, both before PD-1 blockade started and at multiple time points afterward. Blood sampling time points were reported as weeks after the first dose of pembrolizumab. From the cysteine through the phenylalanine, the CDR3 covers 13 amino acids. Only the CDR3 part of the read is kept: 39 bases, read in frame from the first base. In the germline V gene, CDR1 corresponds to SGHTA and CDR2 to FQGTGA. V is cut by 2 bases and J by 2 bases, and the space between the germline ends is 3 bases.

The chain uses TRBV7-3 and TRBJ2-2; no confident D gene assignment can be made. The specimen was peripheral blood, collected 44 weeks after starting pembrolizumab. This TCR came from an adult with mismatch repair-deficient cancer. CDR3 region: CASSLENTGELFF. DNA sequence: TGTGCCAGCAGCTTAGAAAACACCGGGGAGCTGTTTTTT. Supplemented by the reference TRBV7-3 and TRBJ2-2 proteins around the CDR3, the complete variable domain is GAGVSQTPSNKVTEKGKYVELRCDPISGHTALYWYRQSLGQGPEFLIYFQGTGAADDSGLPNDRFFAVRPEGSVSTLKIQRTERGDSAVYLCASSLENTGELFFGEGSRLTVL.